The 16 T cell receptor beta chains given below trace back to one sample, sequenced in a study of CD4+ T cells in melanoma. Clones were sequenced by immunoSEQ multiplex PCR, and TCRdb holds only the in-frame ones, with some missing. Of more than 110,000 clones in the sample, around 90% were seen once. The receptors derive from a human donor with melanoma.

Only one count was recorded for this clone. V usage is TRBV10-3 and J usage is TRBJ2-5; TRBD1 matches 8 bases. Germline V gene sequence: CDR1 ENHRY, CDR2 SYGVKD. CDR3 length: 14 residues. V shed 4 bases and J 5 bases; nucleotides not matched to a gene: 6. CDR3 residues: CAISAGQGLETQYF. The CDR3 DNA is TGTGCCATCAGTGCCGGACAGGGTTTGGAGACCCAGTACTTC.

The chain combines TRBV23-1 with TRBJ2-3; D not certain. TRBV23-1 is labeled an ORF, and its function is uncertain. V gave up 1 base and J gave up 2 bases, with 25 bases separating them. There are 20 residues in the CDR3. The chain's CDR3 is CASSQFVEVYRVWSTDTQYF. The CDR3 DNA follows: TGCGCCAGCAGTCAATTCGTTGAGGTTTATAGGGTGTGGTCCACAGATACGCAGTATTTT.

The J gene is TRBJ2-7, the V gene TRBV29-1; perhaps TRBD2 as D (7 bases). CDR1 SQVTM and CDR2 ANQGSEA come from the germline V gene. Trimming left V 5 bases short and J 0 bases short, with 17 bases between. This CDR3 spans 15 amino acids. CDR3 in amino acids: CSVRSGGASSYEQYF. CDR3 nucleotides: TGCAGCGTTCGATCGGGGGGCGCGAGCTCCTACGAGCAGTACTTC.

The V and J genes are TRBV27 and TRBJ1-6; 7 nucleotides agree with TRBD1. CDR1 MNHEY and CDR2 SMNVEV come from the germline V gene (reference sequence). The V and J ends lost 2 bases and 9 bases, in that order; junction bases with no gene match: 4. This CDR3 comprises 14 residues. CDR3 sequence reads: CASSLAGGPSPLHF. CDR3 in DNA: TGTGCCAGCAGTTTAGCAGGGGGGCCTTCACCCCTCCACTTT.

The chain uses TRBV29-1 and TRBJ1-2; 8 nucleotides align to TRBD1. With V trimmed by 3 bases and J by 5 bases, 2 bases remained unmatched. CDR1 SQVTM and CDR2 ANQGSEA come from the germline V gene. CDR3 size: 12 residues. This CDR3 reads CSVERQGYGYTF. CDR3 DNA: TGCAGCGTTGAGAGACAGGGGTATGGCTACACCTTC.

The chain couples TRBV2 to TRBJ2-7; 7 nucleotides align to TRBD2. Germline V gene lookup returns CDR1 SNHLY and CDR2 FYNNEI. The CDR3 has 15 residues. The V and J ends lost 3 bases and 5 bases, in that order; junction bases with no gene match: 10. Here the CDR3 reads CASSDHRGGVDEQYF. CDR3 sequence (DNA): TGTGCCAGCAGTGACCACCGTGGGGGGGTGGACGAGCAGTACTTC.

This clone was found once. The V call is TRBV11-3, the J call TRBJ2-7, with 10 bases matching TRBD1. Germline-derived CDR1 and CDR2 are SGHNT and YENEEA. J lost 5 bases, V lost 1 base, and 5 bases had no gene match. The CDR3 has 15 amino acids. This CDR3 reads CASSLGPTGGNEQYF. The CDR3 DNA follows: TGTGCCAGCAGCTTAGGCCCGACAGGGGGCAACGAGCAGTACTTC.

This chain connects TRBV9 to TRBJ2-1, with 8 bases lining up with TRBD2. Germline assignment: CDR1 SGDLS and CDR2 YYNGEE. Unmatched junction bases numbered 8, after V lost 3 bases and J lost 12 bases. This CDR3 has 13 residues. For the CDR3, the DNA is TGTGCCAGCAGCGAGACTTTAGCGGGGCCGCAGTTCTTC. Translating gives CASSETLAGPQFF. Full variable domain (remainder filled in from reference TRBV9 and TRBJ2-1): DSGVTQTPKHLITATGQRVTLRCSPRSGDLSVYWYQQSLDQGLQFLIQYYNGEERAKGNILERFSAQQFPDLHSELNLSSLELGDSALYFCASSETLAGPQFFGPGTRLTVL.

The V call is TRBV7-3, the J call TRBJ2-3, with 7 positions matching TRBD2. Looked up from germline, CDR1 is SGHTA and CDR2 is FQGTGA. This CDR3 comprises 15 residues. V lost 0 bases and J lost 4; bases outside the gene matches: 4. Here the CDR3 reads CASSLTGGDADTQYF. The CDR3 coding sequence is TGTGCCAGCAGCTTAACGGGGGGGGACGCAGATACGCAGTATTTT.

To note about this clone: The junction departs from the called germline gene at one end, perhaps through a read error. J is TRBJ1-2 and V is TRBV14; possibly TRBD1 for D (5 bases). CDR1 and CDR2 from the germline V gene are SGHDN and FVKESK. The CDR3 is 15 residues long. This CDR3 is CASSPGEGVHYDYTF. For the CDR3, the DNA is TGTGCCAGCAGCCCGGGGGAAGGGGTTCACTATGACTACACCTTC.

This clone was seen only once. The rearrangement links TRBV12-5 to TRBJ2-3, with TRBD2 matching 10 bases. The junction had 12 bases not matched to a gene; V was cut back by 6 bases and J by 6 bases. The V gene's germline CDR1 is LGHNT and CDR2 FRNRAP. This CDR3 has 16 residues. In nucleotides, the CDR3 is TGTGCTAGTGGCTGGGCTAGCGGGGGCAAGGGGGATACGCAGTATTTT. Its translation is CASGWASGGKGDTQYF.

A few counts support this clone. The gene calls are TRBV27 and TRBJ2-7; D might be TRBD2 (6 bases). CDR3 length equals 14 residues. The germline V gene encodes CDR1 MNHEY and CDR2 SMNVEV (reference sequence). V was trimmed by 2 bases and J by 3 bases, leaving 11 bases between them. CDR3 bases: TGTGCCAGCAGTTTAGGAGGGTCTCTCTACGAGCAGTACTTC. This codes for CASSLGGSLYEQYF.

The rearrangement links TRBV7-8 to TRBJ1-1; possible D gene TRBD1, 5 bases. Germline V CDR1 and CDR2: SGHVS, FQNEAQ. The CDR3 spans 15 residues. The V end lost 4 bases, the J end lost 2 bases, and 14 bases lay between the germline ends. The CDR3 sequence: CASSSHRDVNTEAFF. Here the CDR3 DNA reads TGTGCCAGCAGCTCCCATAGGGACGTTAACACTGAAGCTTTCTTT.

This chain joins TRBV11-2 and TRBJ2-3; D is undetermined. The CDR3 loop spans 15 amino acids. Germline CDR1 is SGHAT and CDR2 is FQNNGV. With 2 bases removed from V and 4 bases from J, the gap between germline ends came to 13 bases. The DNA of the CDR3 is TGTGCCAGCAGCTTATTTTCCAGCACCGCAGATACGCAGTATTTT. Translating gives CASSLFSSTADTQYF. The variable domain in full, with the rest retrieved from reference TRBV11-2 and TRBJ2-3, is EAGVAQSPRYKIIEKRQSVAFWCNPISGHATLYWYQQILGQGPKLLIQFQNNGVVDDSQLPKDRFSAERLKGVDSTLKIQPAKLEDSAVYLCASSLFSSTADTQYFGPGTRLTVL.

This chain uses TRBV5-1 with TRBJ2-7; 14 bases are shared with TRBD2. This CDR3 region has 18 residues. Germline values: CDR1 SGHRS, CDR2 YFSETQ. The trim removed 3 bases at V and 0 bases at J, leaving 8 bases unmatched. The CDR3 DNA follows: TGCGCCAGCAGCTATGGACTAGCGGGGGGTCGGGGCTCCTACGAGCAGTACTTC. Protein sequence: CASSYGLAGGRGSYEQYF.

The chain has TRBV18 and TRBJ1-2; D is ambiguous. The V gene lost 3 bases and the J gene lost 3 bases, with 8 bases spanning the gap. Germline CDR1 KGHSH, CDR2 LQKENI. This CDR3 contains 13 residues. The CDR3 here is CASSPGGYYGYTF. The CDR3 bases are TGTGCCAGCTCACCTGGCGGATACTATGGCTACACCTTC.